A selection of T cell receptor beta chains follows, all from one sample in a study of blood T cell repertoires in COVID-19. Repertoires were generated with immunoSEQ multiplex PCR, while TCRdb's copy carries only in-frame clones and drops some. The sample contains 310,000 or so clones, over 75% of which appear only once. The sequencing sample was made of peripheral blood. The receptor source for this set is a man aged 45-65 years with active or convalescent COVID-19. Each CDR3 is given with its conserved first and last residue. Fields, in order: J gene, clone size, V gene, CDR3 protein. Rows may omit the clone size; those that give it use once, few, many or a size class.

>TRBJ1-2|.|TRBV5-4
CASSLDFEGAGYGYTF
>TRBJ1-5|.|TRBV28
CASRDGRRNQPQHF
>TRBJ1-6|.|TRBV7-2
CASSPVNNSPLHF
>TRBJ2-3|few|TRBV18
CASSLSGGITDTQYF
>TRBJ2-3|.|TRBV4-1
CASSQDLAGGTDTQYF
>TRBJ1-1|.|TRBV3-1/TRBV3-2
CASSQEGRYTEAFF
>TRBJ1-2|.|TRBV19
CASSDAVGTGGDYTF
>TRBJ1-2|.|TRBV18
CASSPAGVNYGYTF
>TRBJ1-2|few|TRBV19
CASTPSDRSNYGYTF
>TRBJ2-7|.|TRBV14
CASSQRRAFSYEQYF
>TRBJ2-1|.|TRBV3-1/TRBV3-2
CASRSNRAGYNEQFF
>TRBJ1-4|.|TRBV2
CASLGQDNEKLFF
>TRBJ2-1|once|TRBV10-3
CAISGEGSSLLNEQFF
>TRBJ2-2|once|TRBV24-1
CATSMRGTNTGELFF
>TRBJ2-3|.|TRBV7-6
CASTERGQRDDTQYF
>TRBJ2-5|.|TRBV19
CASSIDSGAKTQYF
>TRBJ2-7|few|TRBV6-5
CASSPGQGWYEQYF
>TRBJ2-5|.|TRBV7-2
CASSFNLPQEGTQYF
>TRBJ2-7|once|TRBV10-1
CASSEGSAGGSYEQYF
>TRBJ1-3|.|TRBV27
CASSVTGGPANTIYF
>TRBJ2-2|.|TRBV19
CASRPTGTSGELFF
>TRBJ1-1|.|TRBV6-2/TRBV6-3
CASSRQGLVLRAFF
>TRBJ1-2|.|TRBV5-1
CASSLESGNNYGYTF
>TRBJ2-5|.|TRBV27
CASSPGLQETQYF
>TRBJ1-5|.|TRBV28
CASSSGANQPQHF
>TRBJ1-6|.|TRBV6-2/TRBV6-3
CASSYAGNNSPLHF
>TRBJ1-4|.|TRBV19
CASSLRPGQGNEKLFF
>TRBJ2-1|.|TRBV30
CACERFSYNEQFF
>TRBJ1-5|.|TRBV19
CASSTTGYSNQPQHF
>TRBJ1-2|.|TRBV2
CASKILGSLYGYTF
>TRBJ2-2|.|TRBV6-5
CASRPGQGRTGELFF
>TRBJ2-1|.|TRBV11-3
CASSLDLGSNEQFF
>TRBJ2-6|.|TRBV30
CAWLRQGQDFSGANVLTF
>TRBJ2-3|.|TRBV6-2/TRBV6-3
CASSTSGGADTQYF
>TRBJ1-2|.|TRBV3-1/TRBV3-2
CASSRGLQGAGNGYTF